The sequence of this T cell receptor beta chain was determined in a study of neurological immune-mediated disorders. This clonotype has a count of ten or more. The germline V gene encodes CDR1 MNHEY and CDR2 SVGAGI. Trimming cost V 6 bases and J 7 bases, with 13 bases left between them. The length of the CDR3 is 14 residues. TCRdb passed the 5' RACE reads through MiXCR, listing each CDR3 protein once. Of about 18,000 distinct CDR3 sequences listed, 14% are singletons. The sequenced sample consisted of CD4+ T cells from blood. The chain links TRBV6-5 to TRBJ1-6, with a tentative D call TRBD1 (5 bases). The sequence was collected from a woman in her fifties or sixties with HTLV-1-associated myelopathy (HAM/TSP). The CDR3 is CASSTSRQNSPLHF. In nucleotides, the CDR3 is TGTGCCAGCAGCACCAGCCGACAGAATTCACCCCTCCACTTT.